This entry describes one T cell receptor (beta chain). Its matching antigen is unknown. Germline V gene lookup returns CDR1 SQVTM and CDR2 ANQGSEA. The CDR3 is made up of 17 amino acids. After removal of 2 bases from V and 8 bases from J, the junction contained 13 bases not matched to a gene. Samples were taken several times over chemoradiotherapy. The table came from immunoSEQ multiplex PCR; TCRdb's copy has only in-frame clones and leaves some out. Of some 29,000 clones detected, nearly 95% appear once; the ten largest clones hold roughly 18%. The data are from a study of chemoradiotherapy in HPV16-positive cancers. Findings and caveats of the study: Candidate HPV-specific clones and E7-related TCR motifs grew in tumor during treatment.

Sequencing was performed on blood, taken from a patient who underwent chemoradiotherapy. The chain couples TRBV29-1 to TRBJ2-2, with 11 bases matching TRBD2. The clonotype originates from a human donor with HPV-associated anogenital cancer. CDR3 loop: CSVERTEGSGRAGELFF. CDR3 DNA sequence: TGCAGCGTTGAACGGACCGAGGGTAGCGGGAGGGCGGGGGAGCTGTTTTTT.